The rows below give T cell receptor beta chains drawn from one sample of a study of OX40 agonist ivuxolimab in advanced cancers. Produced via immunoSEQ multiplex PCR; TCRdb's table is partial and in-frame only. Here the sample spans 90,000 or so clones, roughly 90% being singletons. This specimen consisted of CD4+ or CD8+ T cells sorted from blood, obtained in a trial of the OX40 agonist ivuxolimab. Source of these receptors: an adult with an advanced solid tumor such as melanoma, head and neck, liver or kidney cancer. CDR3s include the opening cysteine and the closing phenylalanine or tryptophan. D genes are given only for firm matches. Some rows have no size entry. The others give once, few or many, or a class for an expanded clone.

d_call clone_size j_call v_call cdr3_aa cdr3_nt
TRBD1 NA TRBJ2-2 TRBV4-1 CASSQAGGGTGELFF TGCGCCAGCAGCCAAGCAGGGGGCGGCACCGGGGAGCTGTTTTTT
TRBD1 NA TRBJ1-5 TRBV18 CASSAAKTGGNQPQHF TGTGCCAGCTCGGCGGCAAAGACAGGGGGCAATCAGCCCCAGCATTTT
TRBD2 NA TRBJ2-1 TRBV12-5 CASLTSGDPNEQFF TGTGCTAGTTTAACTAGCGGGGATCCCAATGAGCAGTTCTTC
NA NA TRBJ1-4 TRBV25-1 CASGHQRETVF TGTGCCAGCGGACATCAGCGGGAAACTGTTTTT
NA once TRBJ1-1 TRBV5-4 CASSEPGAWNTEAFF TGTGCCAGCAGCGAACCGGGGGCATGGAACACTGAAGCTTTCTTT
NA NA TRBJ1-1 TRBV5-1 CASSLAGGLGSTEAFF TGCGCCAGCAGCTTGGCCGGGGGCCTTGGTAGCACTGAAGCTTTCTTT
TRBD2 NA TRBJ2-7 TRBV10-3 CAISESLAGVPYEQYF TGTGCCATCAGTGAGTCCCTAGCGGGGGTCCCCTACGAGCAGTACTTC
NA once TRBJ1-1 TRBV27 CASSSRGAMNTEAFF TGTGCCAGCAGTTCACGGGGAGCGATGAACACTGAAGCTTTCTTT
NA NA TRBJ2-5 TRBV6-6 CASRPGGWVEQYF TGTGCCAGCAGACCTGGGGGCTGGGTTGAGCAGTACTTC
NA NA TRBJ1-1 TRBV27 CASSLSIGGREAFF TGTGCCAGCAGTTTATCGATCGGGGGCAGAGAAGCTTTCTTT
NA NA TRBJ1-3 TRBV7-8 CASSFEDGNTIYF TGTGCCAGCAGCTTCGAGGATGGAAACACCATATATTTT
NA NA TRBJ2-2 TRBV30 CAWSAGTGELFF TGTGCCTGGAGTGCCGGGACAGGGGAGCTGTTTTTT
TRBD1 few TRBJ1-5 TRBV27 CASSSTGVSNQPQHF TGTGCCAGCAGTTCAACAGGGGTAAGCAATCAGCCCCAGCATTTT
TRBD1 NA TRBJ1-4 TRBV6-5 CASSPTGQGEEKLFF TGTGCCAGCAGTCCCACGGGACAGGGCGAGGAAAAACTGTTTTTT
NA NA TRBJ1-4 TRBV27 CASSLVFGPTNEKLFF TGTGCCAGCAGTTTAGTCTTCGGGCCAACTAATGAAAAACTGTTTTTT
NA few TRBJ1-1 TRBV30 CAWSLGGRGTEAFF TGTGCCTGGAGCCTCGGAGGAAGAGGCACTGAAGCTTTCTTT
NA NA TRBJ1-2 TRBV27 CASGHYGYTF TGTGCCAGCGGTCACTATGGCTACACCTTC
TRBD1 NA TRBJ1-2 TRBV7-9 CASSDPGQLANYGYTF TGTGCCAGCAGTGACCCGGGACAGCTAGCTAACTATGGCTACACCTTC
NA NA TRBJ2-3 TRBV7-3 CASSRSGTSTDTQYF TGTGCCAGCAGCCGAAGCGGTACTAGCACAGATACGCAGTATTTT
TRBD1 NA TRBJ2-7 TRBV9 CASSVTPTGNYEQYF TGTGCCAGCAGCGTAACCCCGACAGGGAACTACGAGCAGTACTTC
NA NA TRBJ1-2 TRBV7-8 CASSPGPSYGYTF TGTGCCAGCAGCCCCGGACCCAGCTATGGCTACACCTTC
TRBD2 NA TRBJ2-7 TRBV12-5 CASRAGESYEQYF TGTGCTAGTAGGGCGGGAGAATCGTACGAGCAGTACTTC
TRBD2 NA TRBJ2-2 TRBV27 CASSFGLASGELFF TGTGCCAGCAGTTTCGGACTAGCCTCCGGGGAGCTGTTTTTT
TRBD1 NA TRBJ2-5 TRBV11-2 CASSRTGQETQYF TGTGCCAGCAGCAGGACAGGACAAGAGACCCAGTACTTC
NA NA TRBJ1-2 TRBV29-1 CSVVTDYYGYTF TGCAGCGTGGTGACGGATTACTATGGCTACACCTTC
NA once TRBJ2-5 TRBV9 CASSNPGGGGNQETQYF TGTGCCAGCAGCAACCCTGGAGGGGGAGGGAATCAAGAGACCCAGTACTTC
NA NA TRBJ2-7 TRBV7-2 CASSPRGSSYEQYF TGTGCCAGCAGCCCCCGCGGGTCCTCCTACGAGCAGTACTTC
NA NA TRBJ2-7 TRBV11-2 CASSLEWGSYEQYF TGTGCCAGCAGCTTAGAGTGGGGCTCCTACGAGCAGTACTTC
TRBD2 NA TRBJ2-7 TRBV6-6 CASTGTSTHEQYF TGTGCCAGTACCGGGACTAGCACACACGAGCAGTACTTC
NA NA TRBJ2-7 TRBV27 CASSFTGSISYEQYF TGTGCCAGCAGTTTTACAGGGTCTATCTCCTACGAGCAGTACTTC
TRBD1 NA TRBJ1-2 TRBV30 CALTGGAHGYTF TGTGCCTTGACAGGGGGCGCTCATGGCTACACCTTC
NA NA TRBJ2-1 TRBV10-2 CASSDLTASFYNEQFF TGCGCCAGCAGTGACCTTACGGCCTCCTTTTACAATGAGCAGTTCTTC
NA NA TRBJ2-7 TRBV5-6 CASSLVRNTLIDISYEQYF TGTGCCAGCAGCTTGGTCAGAAACACCTTAATTGACATCTCCTACGAGCAGTACTTC
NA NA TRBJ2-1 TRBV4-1 CASSPTRNNEQFF TGCGCCAGCAGCCCCACTCGTAACAATGAGCAGTTCTTC
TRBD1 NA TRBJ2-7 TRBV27 CASSKQGLGYEQYF TGTGCCAGCAGTAAACAGGGGCTGGGGTACGAGCAGTACTTC
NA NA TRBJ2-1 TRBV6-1 CASSEAEPKGEQFF TGTGCCAGCAGTGAAGCCGAGCCTAAGGGTGAGCAGTTCTTC
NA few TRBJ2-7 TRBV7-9 CASSRDGLDHEQYF TGTGCCAGCAGCCGGGATGGGCTAGATCACGAGCAGTACTTC
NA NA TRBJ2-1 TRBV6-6 CASSWDGSSYNEQFF TGTGCCAGCAGTTGGGACGGGAGCTCCTACAATGAGCAGTTCTTC
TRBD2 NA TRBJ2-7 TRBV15 CATSRDHLAGMCEQYF TGTGCCACCAGCAGAGATCATCTAGCGGGGATGTGCGAGCAGTACTTC
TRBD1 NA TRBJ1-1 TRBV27 CASSLSSRGDTEAFF TGTGCCAGCAGTTTATCTTCCAGGGGGGACACTGAAGCTTTCTTT
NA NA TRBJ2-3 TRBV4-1 CASSLEGISADTQYF TGCGCCAGCAGCCTCGAGGGTATTAGCGCAGATACGCAGTATTTT